This T cell receptor beta chain was sequenced in a study of blood T cells in healthy people across ages. Study findings and constraints: Donor CMV infection status was unknown, possibly confounding age-related changes in expanded clonotypes.

Primed by a sample-barcoded 5' primer and a J-beta primer mix, a second PCR proceeded for 7 to 11 cycles. TCRdb reprocessed the 5' RACE reads with MiXCR, giving one entry per CDR3 protein. The top ten hold roughly 25% of the sample, which has approximately 830,000 distinct CDR3 sequences, under 80% seen once. The V gene's germline CDR1 is SGDLS and CDR2 YYNGEE. The V end lost 4 bases, the J end lost 0 bases, and 13 bases lay between the germline ends. The CDR3 runs to 15 residues. On this clonotype: The target antigen is unknown.

The sample comprised blood. This chain uses TRBV9 with TRBJ1-2; no clear D gene. The receptor was isolated from a man aged 25-40 years in good health. The CDR3 region has the DNA TGTGCCAGCAGCCCCCGGACCAAAGCTAACTATGGCTACACCTTC. Amino acid sequence: CASSPRTKANYGYTF.